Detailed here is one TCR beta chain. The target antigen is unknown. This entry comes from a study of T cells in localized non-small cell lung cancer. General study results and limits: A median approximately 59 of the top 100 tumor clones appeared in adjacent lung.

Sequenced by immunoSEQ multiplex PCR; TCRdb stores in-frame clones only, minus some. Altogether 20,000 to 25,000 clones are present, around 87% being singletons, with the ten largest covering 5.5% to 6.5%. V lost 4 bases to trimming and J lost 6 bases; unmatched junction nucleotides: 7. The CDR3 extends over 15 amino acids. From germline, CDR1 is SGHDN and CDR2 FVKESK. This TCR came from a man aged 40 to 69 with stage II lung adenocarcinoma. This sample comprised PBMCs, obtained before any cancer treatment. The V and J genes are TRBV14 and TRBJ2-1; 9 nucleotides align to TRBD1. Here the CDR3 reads CASSRLDRGANEQFF. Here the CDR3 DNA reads TGTGCCAGCAGCCGACTTGACAGGGGGGCCAATGAGCAGTTCTTC.